The 32 T cell receptor beta chains below come from one sample, sequenced in a study of T cell clones after liver transplantation. Some clones are missing from TCRdb's copy, which holds only in-frame ones; the method was immunoSEQ multiplex PCR. The sample holds approximately 100,000 clones, 75% to 85% seen once. The sequencing used CD4+ T cells from blood, collected before liver transplant. The receptors stem from a human donor who received a liver transplant.

V and J are TRBV4-2 and TRBJ1-6; D may be TRBD1 (6 bases). Trimming pared 1 base from V and 9 bases from J, leaving 16 bases between. CDR1 and CDR2 from the germline V gene are LGHNA and YNFKEQ. The CDR3 spans 16 residues. The CDR3 loop reads CASSQAKQGFGSPLHF. The DNA for the CDR3 is TGTGCCAGCAGCCAAGCAAAACAGGGATTCGGTTCACCCCTCCACTTT.

The CDR3 region has the DNA TGTGCCAGCAGCTTAATCAGGCGGAGCTCCTACAATGAGCAGTTCTTC. Its translation: CASSLIRRSSYNEQFF. The chain carries TRBV7-3 and TRBJ2-1; D uncertain. The germline V gene encodes CDR1 SGHTA and CDR2 FQGTGA. Trimming cost V 1 base and J 0 bases, with 10 bases left between them. The CDR3 has 16 residues.

The chain recombines TRBV28 with TRBJ2-7; D tentatively fits TRBD1 or TRBD2 (5 bases each). The germline V gene encodes CDR1 MDHEN and CDR2 SYDVKM. The length of the CDR3 is 16 residues. Trimming pared 6 bases from V and 5 bases from J, leaving 23 bases between. The CDR3 is CASRGAGTAYQDEQYF. CDR3 DNA sequence: TGTGCCAGCAGAGGAGCAGGGACGGCCTACCAGGACGAGCAGTACTTC.

This chain joins TRBV5-1 and TRBJ1-5; D call uncertain. The CDR3 is 14 residues long. V was cut by 0 bases and J by 4 bases, with 8 bases left in between. Germline lookup yields CDR1 SGHRS and CDR2 YFSETQ. The CDR3 protein is CASSLGQQNQPQHF. The CDR3 DNA is TGCGCCAGCAGCTTGGGGCAGCAAAATCAGCCCCAGCATTTT. The full variable domain, rest sourced from reference TRBV5-1 and TRBJ1-5, is KAGVTQTPRYLIKTRGQQVTLSCSPISGHRSVSWYQQTPGQGLQFLFEYFSETQRNKGNFPGRFSGRQFSNSRSEMNVSTLELGDSALYLCASSLGQQNQPQHFGDGTRLSIL.

V is TRBV4-2 and J is TRBJ2-1; D is perhaps TRBD2 (6 bases). Trimming pared 1 base from V and 1 base from J, leaving 14 bases between. CDR3 length: 17 residues. Per the germline V gene, CDR1 is LGHNA and CDR2 is YNFKEQ. The CDR3 DNA is TGTGCCAGCAGCCAAGGTGGAGGGCAGGATTCCTACAATGAGCAGTTCTTC. Amino acids: CASSQGGGQDSYNEQFF.

The V call is TRBV19, the J call TRBJ1-2; the D is unclear. Germline V gene lookup returns CDR1 LNHDA and CDR2 SQIVND (reference sequence). The V and J ends lost 7 bases and 0 bases respectively, with 18 bases between them. The CDR3 has 16 residues. The CDR3 region has the DNA TGTGCCAGTACCGCCGTCCGTATTTCAGCTAACTATGGCTACACCTTC. Translating gives CASTAVRISANYGYTF.

The chain recombines TRBV19 with TRBJ1-2, with TRBD1 matching 8 bases. The CDR3 spans 15 residues. Germline lookup yields CDR1 LNHDA and CDR2 SQIVND (reference sequence). V was clipped by 3 bases and J by 4 bases; unmatched bases: 7. Here the CDR3 reads CASSITRTGSYGYTF. The CDR3 DNA reads TGTGCCAGTAGTATTACCCGGACAGGGAGCTATGGCTACACCTTC.

This chain connects TRBV5-1 to TRBJ1-1; D is unclear. Germline CDR1 SGHRS, CDR2 YFSETQ. This CDR3 has 14 residues. Trimming took off 0 bases at V and 3 bases at J, with 9 bases between the two ends. The CDR3 DNA reads as TGCGCCAGCAGCTTGGATGGGCGGGACACTGAAGCTTTCTTT. This translates into CASSLDGRDTEAFF.

The J gene is TRBJ2-3, the V gene TRBV5-8; 8 bases map to TRBD1. Per the germline V gene, CDR1 is SGHTS and CDR2 is YDEGEE. The trim removed 3 bases at V and 3 bases at J, leaving 6 bases unmatched. CDR3 size: 15 residues. The CDR3 bases are TGTGCCAGCAGCTCCAGGACAGGGAAGACAGATACGCAGTATTTT. This codes for CASSSRTGKTDTQYF.

The genes are TRBV11-2 and TRBJ1-1, with D tentatively TRBD1 (5 bases). The ends were cut back, 1 base at V and 10 bases at J, with 16 bases in the middle. The CDR3 has 14 residues. Germline V gives CDR1 SGHAT, CDR2 FQNNGV. CDR3 coding DNA: TGTGCCAGCAGCTTAGGAGGGACGAGGGTCCGAGCTTTCTTT. Translation gives CASSLGGTRVRAFF.

The chain employs TRBV5-1 and TRBJ2-5, with D possibly being TRBD2 (5 bases). The germline V and J ends were trimmed by 3 bases and 2 bases, with 17 bases remaining between them. Germline CDR1 SGHRS, CDR2 YFSETQ. The CDR3 loop spans 16 amino acids. DNA for the CDR3: TGCGCCAGCAGCTCGGCGAGGGCTAGATGGCAAGAGACCCAGTACTTC. Amino acids: CASSSARARWQETQYF.

CDR3 in amino acids: CASSSLAGGPRGTQYF. The CDR3 bases are TGCGCCAGCAGCTCCTTAGCGGGGGGGCCTAGAGGAACGCAGTATTTT. V usage is TRBV5-1 and J usage is TRBJ2-3, with 11 bases matching TRBD2. The trim removed 3 bases at V and 9 bases at J, leaving 12 bases unmatched. CDR1 is SGHRS, CDR2 YFSETQ, per germline. The CDR3 contains 16 residues.

The gene calls are TRBV7-9 and TRBJ2-5; D unclear. The DNA end lines up better with TRBJ2-7; the J call may be wrong. The germline gives CDR1 SEHNR, CDR2 FQNEAQ (reference sequence). CDR3 length equals 14 residues. The CDR3, as DNA: TGTGCCAGCAGCTTAGCGGTAAACTCCTACGAGCAGTACTTC. This translates into CASSLAVNSYEQYF.

This rearrangement joins TRBV7-2 to TRBJ1-2; 9 bases agree with TRBD1. V lost 2 bases and J lost 4; bases outside the gene matches: 8. This CDR3 has 16 residues. CDR1 SGHTA and CDR2 FQGNSA come from the germline V gene. CDR3 bases: TGTGCCAGCAGCTTATCGAGATTGGACAGGGGCTATGGCTACACCTTC. Protein sequence: CASSLSRLDRGYGYTF.

V is TRBV7-2 and J is TRBJ1-1, with a weak D call TRBD1 (6 bases). Looked up from germline, CDR1 is SGHTA and CDR2 is FQGNSA. The V end was cut by 3 bases, the J end by 1 base, with 9 bases between. The CDR3 contains 14 residues. CDR3 region: CASSFEGGNTEAFF. For the CDR3, the DNA is TGTGCCAGCAGCTTTGAGGGGGGGAACACTGAAGCTTTCTTT.

The gene calls are TRBV15 and TRBJ1-5; D call uncertain. CDR1 is LNHNV and CDR2 is YYDKDF in the germline V gene (reference sequence). This CDR3 spans 16 amino acids. V gave up 0 bases and J gave up 4 bases, with 13 bases separating them. The CDR3 region is CATSRDPHSTNQPQHF. In DNA, the CDR3 is TGTGCCACCAGCAGAGATCCCCACAGCACGAATCAGCCCCAGCATTTT.

This chain uses TRBV5-1 with TRBJ2-3, with D perhaps matching TRBD2 (5 bases). Germline lookup yields CDR1 SGHRS and CDR2 YFSETQ. V was shortened by 7 bases and J by 5 bases, with 11 bases between the two germline ends. The CDR3 runs to 12 residues. The CDR3 loop reads CASAKSGDTQYF. The CDR3 nucleotides are TGCGCCAGCGCTAAAAGCGGAGATACGCAGTATTTT.

The chain joins TRBV28 to TRBJ1-5; D gene uncertain. The CDR3 spans 14 residues. The V and J ends lost 6 bases and 10 bases respectively, with 19 bases between them. Germline V lookup: CDR1 MDHEN, CDR2 SYDVKM. CDR3 region: CASSENRGISPQHF. CDR3 nucleotides: TGTGCCAGCAGCGAAAATAGAGGAATCAGTCCCCAGCATTTT.

The chain joins TRBV7-8 to TRBJ1-6; tentatively, D is TRBD1 (5 bases). CDR1 is SGHVS, CDR2 FQNEAQ, per germline. The CDR3 spans 14 residues. V was shortened by 5 bases and J by 8 bases, with 13 bases between the two germline ends. The CDR3 spells CASSPSGTYSPLHF. CDR3 sequence (DNA): TGTGCCAGCAGCCCCTCTGGGACTTATTCACCCCTCCACTTT.

The J gene is TRBJ2-7, the V gene TRBV28, with D possibly called TRBD1 or TRBD2 (6 bases each). V lost 6 bases and J 2 bases, leaving 11 bases between the germline ends. The CDR3 length is 13 residues. Germline V gene lookup returns CDR1 MDHEN and CDR2 SYDVKM. The CDR3 loop is CASRAGHTYEQYF. The CDR3, as DNA: TGTGCCAGCAGGGCGGGACATACCTACGAGCAGTACTTC.

In this sample, this clone turned up once. The chain uses TRBV2 and TRBJ1-6; D remains unclear. The CDR3 runs 13 residues. Germline V gene data show CDR1 as SNHLY and CDR2 as FYNNEI. V was clipped by 6 bases and J by 7 bases, with 10 bases between them. The CDR3 loop is CASSDDNNSPLHF. The CDR3 nucleotides are TGTGCCAGCAGCGACGATAACAATTCACCCCTCCACTTT.

The genes are TRBV7-8 and TRBJ2-2; 9 positions agree with TRBD2. Looked up from germline, CDR1 is SGHVS and CDR2 is FQNEAQ. The junction had 4 bases not matched to a gene; V was cut back by 4 bases and J by 1 base. The CDR3 extends over 16 amino acids. The CDR3 bases are TGTGCCAGCAGCTCCCTAGCGGGGAAGAACACCGGGGAGCTGTTTTTT. Protein sequence: CASSSLAGKNTGELFF.

This clone has just a few counts. The chain is built from TRBV14 and TRBJ1-1; D not resolved. The CDR3 consists of 14 residues. Germline V lookup: CDR1 SGHDN, CDR2 FVKESK. V gave up 5 bases and J gave up 0 bases, with 10 bases separating them. This CDR3 is CASSSPGMNTEAFF. The CDR3 bases are TGTGCCAGCAGCTCACCGGGGATGAACACTGAAGCTTTCTTT.

The chain combines TRBV4-1 with TRBJ2-3; D is unclear. CDR1 and CDR2 from the germline V gene are MGHRA and YSYEKL. The CDR3 sequence is 13 residues long. V was shortened by 6 bases and J by 0 bases, with 7 bases between the two germline ends. CDR3 residues: CASRSDSTDTQYF. In nucleotides, the CDR3 is TGCGCCAGCAGGTCGGATAGCACAGATACGCAGTATTTT.

This rearrangement joins TRBV7-6 to TRBJ2-5, with 9 bases fitting TRBD2. This CDR3 has 16 residues. The junction had 13 bases not matched to a gene; V was cut back by 6 bases and J by 5 bases. The germline V gene has CDR1 SGHVS and CDR2 FNYEAQ. CDR3 sequence (DNA): TGTGCCAGCAGTTACTTGGGGCGGGGGGGCACGGAGACCCAGTACTTC. As protein: CASSYLGRGGTETQYF.

The rearrangement links TRBV9 to TRBJ2-1, with D unresolved. CDR3 length equals 11 residues. The germline V gene has CDR1 SGDLS and CDR2 YYNGEE. The ends were cut back, 3 bases at V and 7 bases at J, with 5 bases in the middle. The CDR3 coding sequence is TGTGCCAGCAGCGCGAAAAATGAGCAGTTCTTC. The encoded protein is CASSAKNEQFF. Variable domain in full (rest from reference TRBV9 and TRBJ2-1): DSGVTQTPKHLITATGQRVTLRCSPRSGDLSVYWYQQSLDQGLQFLIQYYNGEERAKGNILERFSAQQFPDLHSELNLSSLELGDSALYFCASSAKNEQFFGPGTRLTVL.

The chain uses TRBV2 and TRBJ1-5, with D unclear. The V end was cut by 6 bases, the J end by 11 bases, with 14 bases between. The CDR3 has 12 residues. Germline V gives CDR1 SNHLY, CDR2 FYNNEI. The CDR3 nucleotides read TGTGCCAGCAGGGGTCCTGGAAGGGCCCAGCATTTT. It codes for CASRGPGRAQHF.

The CDR3 reads CASSPRQGARSDIQYF. The CDR3 nucleotides are TGTGCCAGCTCACCACGGCAGGGGGCGAGGAGTGACATTCAGTACTTC. The V call is TRBV18, the J call TRBJ2-4; 8 positions match TRBD1. J was trimmed by 8 bases and V by 1 base; bases with no gene match: 10. CDR3 length equals 16 residues. CDR1 is KGHSH, CDR2 LQKENI, per germline.

V gene TRBV5-5 combines with J gene TRBJ2-4, with TRBD1 matching over 8 bases. The CDR3 totals 16 residues. After removal of 3 bases from V and 6 bases from J, the junction contained 11 bases not matched to a gene. CDR1 and CDR2 (germline): SGHKS, YYEKEE (reference sequence). This chain's CDR3 is CASSWTVGQGSNIQYF. The DNA of the CDR3 is TGTGCCAGCAGCTGGACGGTAGGACAGGGATCAAACATTCAGTACTTC.

The chain is built from TRBV28 and TRBJ2-7, with TRBD2 matching 16 bases. The germline gives CDR1 MDHEN, CDR2 SYDVKM. The trim removed 7 bases at V and 9 bases at J, leaving 12 bases unmatched. CDR3 length: 16 amino acids. This chain's CDR3 is CASIGAGTSGRERQYF. CDR3 coding DNA: TGTGCCAGCATCGGCGCCGGGACTAGCGGGAGGGAACGGCAGTACTTC.

Concerning this clone itself: The same CDR3 arises from other DNA sequences in this sample as well. The chain joins TRBV5-1 to TRBJ1-1; 11 bases align to TRBD1. CDR3 length equals 15 residues. Germline V lookup: CDR1 SGHRS, CDR2 YFSETQ. The J segment lost 5 bases and the V segment lost 4 bases, leaving 7 bases of the junction unmatched. CDR3 DNA: TGCGCCAGCAGCCTGGGACAGGGGGTAAGGACTGAAGCTTTCTTT. Amino acid sequence: CASSLGQGVRTEAFF.

The gene calls are TRBV29-1 and TRBJ2-5; D gene ambiguous. The CDR3 runs to 13 residues. Looked up from germline, CDR1 is SQVTM and CDR2 is ANQGSEA. Trimming shortened V by 4 bases and J by 1 base, and 10 bases separated the two germline ends. CDR3 DNA: TGCAGCGTTGCCGTGAGCCCCCAAGAGACCCAGTACTTC. Protein sequence: CSVAVSPQETQYF.